The entry below gives a single T cell receptor beta chain sequence along with its context. From the 5' RACE reads, TCRdb called clonotypes with MiXCR, one entry per CDR3 protein. The sample lists about 66,000 distinct CDR3 sequences, 6.2% occurring once. The CDR3 is 18 amino acids. The J segment lost 5 bases and the V segment lost 5 bases, leaving 16 bases of the junction unmatched. Germline CDR1 and CDR2: MNHEY and SMNVEV (reference sequence). The data stem from a study of CD8 T cells in ankylosing spondylitis. Sequenced sample: synovial fluid, either unsorted or a sorted T cell fraction (not recorded which). The receptor's source is a male donor with ankylosing spondylitis. This chain uses TRBV27 with TRBJ2-7; TRBD2 matches at 12 bases. The CDR3 DNA follows: TGTGCCAGCAGTCCCGTGACTAGCGGGAGATTGACTAACCACGAGCAGTACTTC. As protein: CASSPVTSGRLTNHEQYF.